This is a list of T cell receptor beta chains from one sample in a study of Graves' ophthalmopathy and Graves' hyperthyroidism. TCRdb reanalysed the multiplex PCR reads using MiXCR and keeps one entry per CDR3 protein. The sample yields hundreds of thousands of distinct CDR3 sequences, about two fifths seen once. Sample: peripheral blood. The receptors here all came from an adult man with Graves' ophthalmopathy. Both conserved end residues are part of each CDR3. Fields, in order: CDR3 protein, CDR3 DNA, V gene, clone size, D gene, J gene. The D gene is left open where the match is weak. Some rows have no size entry. The others give once, few or many, or a class for an expanded clone.

CSSYSLAQETQYF	TGCAGCAGTTACAGCCTAGCTCAGGAGACCCAGTACTTC	TRBV29-1	once	NA	TRBJ2-5
CASSDPTSGSAPGGYEQYF	TGTGCCAGCAGTGATCCGACTAGCGGGAGCGCACCGGGGGGGTACGAGCAGTACTTC	TRBV12-3/TRBV12-4	few	TRBD2	TRBJ2-7
CASSYTGGRYEQYF	TGTGCCAGCAGTTACACGGGAGGGCGTTACGAGCAGTACTTC	TRBV10-3	NA	TRBD2	TRBJ2-7
CATSRLGLAEGETQYF	TGTGCCACCAGCAGACTAGGTTTGGCCGAAGGAGAGACCCAGTACTTC	TRBV15	once	NA	TRBJ2-5
CAIRQDIEGEQYF	TGTGCCATCCGGCAGGACATCGAGGGCGAGCAGTACTTC	TRBV10-3	many	NA	TRBJ2-7
CASSLDGAFF	TGTGCCAGCAGCTTGGACGGAGCTTTCTTT	TRBV10-3	NA	NA	TRBJ1-1
CASRYGGAGTLNEKLFF	TGTGCCAGCAGATACGGGGGGGCTGGGACTCTTAATGAAAAACTGTTTTTT	TRBV7-8	NA	NA	TRBJ1-4
CATSRPTANYGYTF	TGTGCCACCAGTAGACCGACAGCCAACTATGGCTACACCTTC	TRBV24-1	NA	NA	TRBJ1-2
CASSVGGGEGANVLTF	TGTGCCAGCAGCGTAGGTGGGGGAGAAGGGGCCAACGTCCTGACTTTC	TRBV9	NA	NA	TRBJ2-6
CDTSLMNTEAFF	TGTGACACCAGCCTGATGAACACTGAAGCTTTCTTT	TRBV9	NA	NA	TRBJ1-1
CATSDHPSAGSTDTQYF	TGTGCCACCAGTGACCACCCATCCGCGGGATCGACAGATACGCAGTATTTT	TRBV24-1	NA	NA	TRBJ2-3
CASSSGTGVLFYEQYF	TGTGCCAGCAGTTCCGGGACAGGGGTTTTATTCTACGAGCAGTACTTC	TRBV2	few	TRBD1	TRBJ2-7
CASSLVAGTGDEKLFF	TGTGCCAGCAGCTTAGTAGCCGGGACAGGTGATGAAAAACTGTTTTTT	TRBV11-3	many	TRBD1	TRBJ1-4
CASSHGPGLGSYEQYF	TGTGCCAGCAGTCACGGACCGGGACTTGGCTCCTACGAGCAGTACTTC	TRBV9	many	NA	TRBJ2-7
CAISEAGLAGETQYF	TGTGCCATCAGTGAAGCAGGACTAGCGGGAGAGACCCAGTACTTC	TRBV10-3	NA	TRBD2	TRBJ2-5
CASSNPGTGDTEAFF	TGTGCCAGTAGTAACCCTGGGACGGGTGACACTGAAGCTTTCTTT	TRBV19	NA	NA	TRBJ1-1
CATSSGALEAFF	TGTGCCACCAGCAGCGGCGCCCTTGAAGCTTTCTTT	TRBV15	NA	NA	TRBJ1-1
CASSLGLAVTYEQYF	TGTGCCAGCAGCTTAGGACTAGCGGTAACCTACGAGCAGTACTTC	TRBV11-2	once	TRBD2	TRBJ2-7
CASSVRDRGYEQYF	TGTGCCAGCAGCGTGAGGGACAGGGGATACGAGCAGTACTTC	TRBV9	many	TRBD1	TRBJ2-7
CATSRDGDTGETPLHF	TGTGCCACCAGCAGAGATGGGGACACCGGGGAAACTCCCCTCCACTTT	TRBV15	NA	NA	TRBJ1-6
CAWSHIVNTEAFF	TGTGCCTGGAGCCACATTGTGAACACTGAAGCTTTCTTT	TRBV30	few	NA	TRBJ1-1
CAISERQYF	TGTGCCATCAGTGAGCGGCAGTACTTC	TRBV10-3	NA	NA	TRBJ2-7
CASSWTSENTGELFF	TGTGCCAGCAGTTGGACTAGCGAGAACACCGGGGAGCTGTTTTTT	TRBV2	NA	TRBD2	TRBJ2-2